Shown below are 18 T cell receptor beta chains from a single sample sequenced in a study of T cells in tuberculosis. The repertoire was sequenced with immunoSEQ multiplex PCR; TCRdb's copy has only in-frame clones and lacks some. The repertoire includes approximately 100,000 clones, approximately 91% of them detected once, and under 2.5% sits in the top ten. Sorting used thawed, overnight-rested PBMC stained with anti-CD3, a viability dye and GMM-loaded CD1B tetramer. The lipid loaded on the CD1B tetramers was C32 glucose monomycolate from Rhodococcus equi. Sequenced material: CD1b-GMM tetramer-negative cells sorted from PBMCs. These receptors were obtained from an adult woman with latent tuberculosis.

The chain carries TRBV5-1 and TRBJ2-7; TRBD1 matches 8 bases. Germline assignment: CDR1 SGHRS and CDR2 YFSETQ. V gave up 5 bases and J gave up 5 bases; unmatched junction bases: 9. This CDR3 is 14 amino acids long. The DNA for the CDR3 is TGCGCCAGCAGTTCTCGGACAGGGTACGACGAGCAGTACTTC. Its translation is CASSSRTGYDEQYF.

The chain employs TRBV5-5 and TRBJ1-2, with D perhaps matching TRBD1 (5 bases). CDR3 size: 12 residues. V was clipped by 0 bases and J by 10 bases, with 10 bases between them. Germline V gene data show CDR1 as SGHKS and CDR2 as YYEKEE (reference sequence). For the CDR3, the DNA is TGTGCCAGCAGCTTGGAAACAGGCGTCTACACCTTC. Translation: CASSLETGVYTF.

The gene calls are TRBV18 and TRBJ1-1; TRBD1 aligns across 7 bases. The CDR3 has 16 residues. V dropped 4 bases and J dropped 0; count of bases not matched to a gene: 8. Per germline, CDR1 KGHSH and CDR2 LQKENI. The CDR3 coding sequence is TGTGCCAGCTCACAAGAAGGGGGCGCTTTGAACACTGAAGCTTTCTTT. Protein product: CASSQEGGALNTEAFF. The full variable domain, its missing parts supplied by reference TRBV18 and TRBJ1-1, is NAGVMQNPRHLVRRRGQEARLRCSPMKGHSHVYWYRQLPEEGLKFMVYLQKENIIDESGMPKERFSAEFPKEGPSILRIQQVVRGDSAAYFCASSQEGGALNTEAFFGQGTRLTVV.

This chain links TRBV19 with TRBJ2-2; D is ambiguous. CDR1 and CDR2 (germline): LNHDA, SQIVND (reference sequence). CDR3 length: 15 residues. The V and J ends lost 0 bases and 3 bases respectively, with 8 bases between them. The CDR3 DNA reads as TGTGCCAGTAGTATAGACCCACAACACACCGGGGAGCTGTTTTTT. This encodes CASSIDPQHTGELFF.

The chain employs TRBV9 and TRBJ2-1; TRBD2 aligns across 10 bases. The CDR3 is 19 amino acids. Trimming removed 0 bases from V and 0 bases from J; junction bases left unmatched: 9. CDR1 and CDR2 (germline): SGDLS, YYNGEE. CDR3 nucleotides: TGTGCCAGCAGCGTAGCAGGCCTAGCGGGGGCCCTCTCCTACAATGAGCAGTTCTTC. This translates into CASSVAGLAGALSYNEQFF.

The chain is built from TRBV27 and TRBJ2-5, with TRBD2 matching over 13 bases. J was trimmed by 2 bases and V by 4 bases; bases with no gene match: 1. CDR3 length: 15 amino acids. CDR1 and CDR2 from the germline V gene are MNHEY and SMNVEV (reference sequence). CDR3 loop: CASSWGLAGQETQYF. The CDR3 DNA follows: TGTGCCAGCAGTTGGGGACTAGCGGGGCAAGAGACCCAGTACTTC.

The chain carries TRBV6-5 and TRBJ2-7; 8 bases align to TRBD1. CDR3 length equals 14 residues. The trim removed 7 bases at V and 4 bases at J, leaving 9 bases unmatched. The germline CDR1 and CDR2 sequences are MNHEY and SVGAGI. CDR3 DNA sequence: TGTGCCAGCACCCGGGGGACAGGATGGTACGAGCAGTACTTC. Amino acids: CASTRGTGWYEQYF.

The CDR3 here is CASSRGGDGYEQYV. CDR3 DNA sequence: TGTGCCAGCAGCAGGGGGGGGGACGGCTACGAGCAGTACGTC. The genes are TRBV21-1 and TRBJ2-7; TRBD2, the table's D call, was not compared with the DNA. TRBV21-1 constitutes a pseudogene. This CDR3 is built from 14 residues.

Comment on this clone: The sample contains more than one DNA sequence encoding this CDR3. This chain's CDR3 is CASSLGRDYEQYV. The CDR3 nucleotides are TGTGCCAGCAGCTTAGGGCGGGATTACGAGCAGTACGTC. The rearrangement joins TRBV7-8 to TRBJ2-7; weak D call: TRBD2 (6 bases). Per germline, CDR1 SGHVS and CDR2 FQNEAQ. The V gene lost 1 base and the J gene lost 4 bases, with 8 bases spanning the gap. The CDR3 spans 13 residues.

The chain is built from TRBV11-3 and TRBJ2-3; tentative D call: TRBD1 (6 bases). CDR3 length: 18 residues. From germline, CDR1 is SGHNT and CDR2 YENEEA. Trimming left V 0 bases short and J 4 bases short, with 20 bases between. In DNA form, the CDR3 reads TGTGCCAGCAGCTTAGATGGCCCGGGGCCCACAGGGTCAGATACGCAGTATTTT. It codes for CASSLDGPGPTGSDTQYF.

CDR3 sequence (DNA): TGTGCCAGCAGCCCAGGGGGCGCAAACTATGGCTACACCTTC. Its protein product is CASSPGGANYGYTF. V usage is TRBV5-4 and J usage is TRBJ1-2, with TRBD1 identical over 8 bases. Germline values: CDR1 SGHNT, CDR2 YYREEE (reference sequence). With V trimmed by 4 bases and J by 2 bases, 4 bases remained unmatched. The CDR3 covers 14 residues.

The chain employs TRBV9 and TRBJ2-2; 11 bases match TRBD2. J gave up 5 bases and V 2 bases, and 2 bases lay outside the gene matches. CDR1 SGDLS and CDR2 YYNGEE come from the germline V gene. The CDR3 is made up of 15 amino acids. CDR3 sequence: CASSVTSGATGELFF. CDR3 nucleotides: TGTGCCAGCAGCGTGACTAGCGGGGCAACCGGGGAGCTGTTTTTT.

The chain uses TRBV6-5 and TRBJ2-2; a weak D match, TRBD2 (6 bases). V lost 0 bases and J lost 6, with 11 bases in between. Germline V gene lookup returns CDR1 MNHEY and CDR2 SVGAGI. The CDR3 loop spans 15 amino acids. CDR3 sequence reads: CASSYSRTGAGELFF. In DNA, the CDR3 is TGTGCCAGCAGTTACTCGAGAACGGGGGCCGGGGAGCTGTTTTTT.

The J gene is TRBJ1-2, the V gene TRBV27; 8 bases match TRBD1. With V trimmed by 5 bases and J by 1 base, 3 bases remained unmatched. CDR3 length: 14 residues. CDR1 is MNHEY and CDR2 is SMNVEV in the germline V gene (reference sequence). CDR3 in amino acids: CASSEQGGNYGYTF. The CDR3, as DNA: TGTGCCAGCAGTGAACAGGGGGGTAACTATGGCTACACCTTC.

Of note for this clone: The same CDR3 is also encoded by other DNA sequences in this sample. V and J are TRBV9 and TRBJ2-1; 8 bases line up with TRBD2. The V and J ends lost 2 bases and 4 bases, in that order; junction bases with no gene match: 5. The germline CDR1 and CDR2 sequences are SGDLS and YYNGEE. The CDR3 runs 15 residues. CDR3 residues: CASSVGGGPYNEQFF. Here the CDR3 DNA reads TGTGCCAGCAGCGTGGGCGGGGGGCCTTACAATGAGCAGTTCTTC.

This chain uses TRBV27 with TRBJ1-4, with a tentative D call TRBD1 (6 bases). Germline values: CDR1 MNHEY, CDR2 SMNVEV (reference sequence). V lost 2 bases and J 7 bases, leaving 11 bases between the germline ends. This CDR3 contains 14 residues. CDR3 DNA sequence: TGTGCCAGCAGTTTACAGGGGCTATCTGAAAAACTGTTTTTT. It yields the protein CASSLQGLSEKLFF.

This sequence joins TRBV19 and TRBJ2-1; a weak D match, TRBD2 (7 bases). The CDR3 is 16 amino acids. Germline CDR1 is LNHDA and CDR2 is SQIVND (reference sequence). V lost 8 bases to trimming and J lost 0 bases, with 17 bases between them. CDR3 nucleotide sequence: TGTGCCAGTCAGCCGGGGGGCGGGGCCTCCTACAATGAGCAGTTCTTC. This translates into CASQPGGGASYNEQFF.

The chain links TRBV7-9 to TRBJ1-2; TRBD1 matches 8 bases. The CDR3 loop spans 16 amino acids. Germline loops: CDR1 SEHNR, CDR2 FQNEAQ (reference sequence). V trimming: 5 bases; J trimming: 2 bases; junction bases outside the gene matches: 10. For the CDR3, the DNA is TGTGCCAGCAGCGCGGACAGGGCCAAGAACAACTATGGCTACACCTTC. Its translation: CASSADRAKNNYGYTF.